A selection of T cell receptor beta chains follows, all from one sample in a study of PD-L1 blockade in urothelial cancer. Sequencing was performed with immunoSEQ multiplex PCR; in TCRdb, only in-frame clones are kept and a portion is missing. The sample records under 20,000 clones, approximately 90% being singletons. Sequences were derived from PBMCs, sampled around atezolizumab (anti-PD-L1) treatment. The source is a middle-aged man with urothelial cancer. The CDR3 runs from the conserved cysteine through the conserved F or W. Each record gives: V gene, J gene, D gene, clone size, CDR3 protein, CDR3 DNA. A D gene is named only where the DNA matches it firmly. Where a row states a size, it is once, few, many or the class of an expanded clone; other rows omit it.

TRBV29-1	TRBJ2-7	TRBD2	-	CSVARTSGPVPHEQYF	TGCAGCGTTGCTAGGACTAGCGGCCCCGTGCCTCACGAGCAGTACTTC
TRBV9	TRBJ2-7	TRBD1	-	CASSVSPGQGASYEQYF	TGTGCCAGCAGCGTTTCCCCGGGACAGGGGGCTAGCTACGAGCAGTACTTC
TRBV10-2	TRBJ1-5	TRBD1	-	CASTPGTGAGYSNQPQHF	TGCGCCAGCACCCCGGGGACAGGGGCGGGTTATAGCAATCAGCCCCAGCATTTT
TRBV5-1	TRBJ1-6	-	-	CASTNSGFDSPLHF	TGCGCCAGCACGAATTCAGGGTTTGATTCACCCCTCCACTTT
TRBV11-2	TRBJ2-7	-	-	CASSPDRYYEQYF	TGTGCCAGCAGCCCCGACAGATACTACGAGCAGTACTTC
TRBV19	TRBJ1-1	TRBD1	-	CASSTQGAQAFF	TGTGCCAGTAGTACCCAGGGGGCACAAGCTTTCTTT
TRBV10-2	TRBJ2-7	TRBD1	-	CASGQGGEQYF	TGCGCCTCCGGACAGGGTGGGGAGCAGTACTTC
TRBV6-6	TRBJ2-1	-	once	CASTPQNLYNEQFF	TGTGCCAGCACCCCACAGAACCTATACAATGAGCAGTTCTTC
TRBV27	TRBJ2-1	-	-	CASSFLAPGVGDEQFF	TGTGCCAGCAGTTTTCTTGCTCCGGGAGTAGGCGATGAGCAGTTCTTC
TRBV18	TRBJ2-3	TRBD2	-	CASSPLPGLAGGRTDTQYF	TGTGCCAGCTCACCCCTCCCGGGACTAGCGGGAGGGCGCACAGATACGCAGTATTTT
TRBV4-1	TRBJ2-4	-	-	CASSQDPSQGAKNIQYF	TGCGCCAGCAGCCAAGACCCCTCTCAGGGAGCCAAAAACATTCAGTACTTC
TRBV5-1	TRBJ2-7	-	-	CASSFGRREQYF	TGCGCCAGCAGCTTCGGTCGGCGGGAGCAGTACTTC
TRBV11-2	TRBJ1-1	TRBD1	-	CASSPATGAYTEAFF	TGTGCCAGCAGCCCGGCAACAGGGGCCTACACTGAAGCTTTCTTT
TRBV27	TRBJ1-4	-	-	CASSFMGGQKLFF	TGTGCCAGCAGTTTTATGGGAGGACAAAAACTGTTTTTT
TRBV28	TRBJ2-7	TRBD1	-	CASSLWTGKNEQYF	TGTGCCAGCAGTTTGTGGACAGGGAAGAACGAGCAGTACTTC
TRBV10-3	TRBJ2-7	TRBD2	-	CAISEPGLAGTSYEQYF	TGTGCCATCAGTGAGCCCGGACTAGCGGGGACGTCCTACGAGCAGTACTTC
TRBV19	TRBJ2-7	TRBD1	once	CASSPRGQGGSPEQYF	TGTGCCAGTAGTCCAAGGGGACAGGGGGGCTCTCCGGAGCAGTACTTC
TRBV5-1	TRBJ2-3	-	-	CASSGTLDTQYF	TGCGCCAGCAGCGGGACATTAGATACGCAGTATTTT
TRBV28	TRBJ1-1	TRBD1	-	CASSSPGGTAEAFF	TGTGCCAGCAGTTCTCCAGGGGGAACCGCTGAAGCTTTCTTT
TRBV13	TRBJ2-1	-	once	CASSLEVAAYNEQFF	TGTGCCAGCAGCTTAGAAGTAGCCGCCTACAATGAGCAGTTCTTC
TRBV5-1	TRBJ2-3	TRBD1	-	CASSLSGQGFSSTDTQYF	TGCGCCAGCAGCTTGTCGGGACAGGGATTCTCTAGCACAGATACGCAGTATTTT
TRBV29-1	TRBJ2-2	-	-	CSVGSGTGELFF	TGCAGCGTCGGATCGGGCACCGGGGAGCTGTTTTTT
TRBV19	TRBJ2-1	-	once	CASSIMGDPLHEQFF	TGTGCCAGTAGTATAATGGGAGACCCTTTACATGAGCAGTTCTTC
TRBV19	TRBJ1-1	-	-	CASSIEQQTEAFF	TGTGCCAGTAGTATAGAGCAACAAACTGAAGCTTTCTTT
TRBV30	TRBJ2-7	-	-	CAWNPDDRSYEQYF	TGTGCCTGGAATCCCGACGACAGATCCTACGAGCAGTACTTC
TRBV27	TRBJ2-7	TRBD2	-	CASSWTSGSHEQYF	TGTGCCAGCAGCTGGACTAGCGGGAGCCACGAGCAGTACTTC
TRBV7-2	TRBJ1-3	-	-	CASSSGSGNTIYF	TGTGCCAGCAGCTCGGGGTCTGGAAACACCATATATTTT
TRBV30	TRBJ1-4	-	-	CAWSDSRGKLFF	TGTGCCTGGAGTGATTCTAGGGGAAAACTGTTTTTT
TRBV30	TRBJ2-7	-	-	CAWSVRGFSYEQYF	TGTGCCTGGAGTGTAAGGGGATTTAGCTACGAGCAGTACTTC
TRBV27	TRBJ1-5	TRBD1	few	CASSSTRTGGLQPQHF	TGTGCCAGCAGTTCCACCCGTACAGGGGGTTTACAGCCCCAGCATTTT
TRBV27	TRBJ2-1	TRBD1	-	CASSLIGQGVGTYNEQFF	TGTGCCAGCAGTTTAATTGGACAGGGGGTGGGAACCTACAATGAGCAGTTCTTC
TRBV30	TRBJ2-7	TRBD2	-	CAWGSGVNYEQYF	TGTGCCTGGGGAAGCGGGGTCAACTACGAGCAGTACTTC
TRBV4-3	TRBJ2-4	TRBD2	-	CASSQGVSGSLGKNIQYF	TGCGCCAGCAGCCAAGGGGTGAGCGGGAGCTTAGGCAAAAACATTCAGTACTTC
TRBV6-5	TRBJ2-7	-	-	CASSYSETVSYEQYF	TGTGCCAGCAGTTACTCCGAGACAGTATCCTACGAGCAGTACTTC
TRBV28	TRBJ1-1	-	-	CASSIGPGLGSEAFF	TGTGCCAGCAGTATTGGGCCGGGACTAGGATCTGAAGCTTTCTTT
TRBV7-9	TRBJ2-1	TRBD2	-	CASRPKPAGGPGEQFF	TGTGCCAGCAGACCCAAGCCAGCGGGAGGGCCGGGGGAGCAGTTCTTC
TRBV9	TRBJ2-7	-	-	CASSPGGTAQYF	TGTGCCAGCAGCCCCGGGGGTACCGCGCAGTACTTC